This T cell receptor beta chain was identified in a study of T cells in Graves' hyperthyroidism and ophthalmopathy. General study results and limits: A 13 V-J model separated ophthalmopathy from stable hyperthyroidism. In the blood, most expanded thyroid clonotypes above 0.001 appeared as well.

The germline V and J ends were trimmed by 2 bases and 0 bases, with 17 bases remaining between them. This CDR3 is 18 amino acids long. Per the germline V gene, CDR1 is LGHDT and CDR2 is YNNKEL (reference sequence). RNA transcripts gave rise to amplified TCR beta CDR3 regions. HTBI primers were used for first-round RT-PCR of the TCR CDR3. TCRdb re-called the multiplex PCR reads with MiXCR, one entry per CDR3 protein. The sample contains 550,000 to 800,000 distinct CDR3 sequences, 15% to 20% of which appear only once. The study defined stable Graves' hyperthyroidism as no ophthalmopathy progression within 18 months. For this clonotype: What it binds is not known.

The source is a man aged 50-60 years with Graves' hyperthyroidism. The sample was blood. The chain joins TRBV3-1 to TRBJ2-1; a weak D match, TRBD2 (6 bases). The CDR3 DNA is TGTGCCAGCAGCCAAACTCTCGGTAGCGGCCGCTCCTACAATGAGCAGTTCTTC. Translated: CASSQTLGSGRSYNEQFF.